Sequencing of this T cell receptor (beta chain) was carried out in a study of cytomegalovirus exposure and HLA in healthy donors. Separation from the roughly 600-subject first cohort characterized the 120-subject validation cohort, to which the donors belonged. TCRdb's table, derived via immunoSEQ multiplex PCR, lists solely in-frame clones and lacks some. This table has 200,000 or so clones, 65% to 90% appearing once. This receptor was obtained from a woman aged 25 to 39 in good health and CMV-seropositive. The sample was PBMCs.

The CDR3 sequence: CASSYGTGDINEQFF. CDR3 nucleotide sequence: TGTGCCAGCAGCTACGGGACAGGGGATATCAATGAGCAGTTCTTC. The chain links TRBV11-3 to TRBJ2-1; TRBD1 matches at 10 bases. CDR3 length: 15 residues. Per the germline V gene, CDR1 is SGHNT and CDR2 is YENEEA. Trimming at V came to 4 bases and at J to 6 bases, leaving 6 bases not matched to a gene.